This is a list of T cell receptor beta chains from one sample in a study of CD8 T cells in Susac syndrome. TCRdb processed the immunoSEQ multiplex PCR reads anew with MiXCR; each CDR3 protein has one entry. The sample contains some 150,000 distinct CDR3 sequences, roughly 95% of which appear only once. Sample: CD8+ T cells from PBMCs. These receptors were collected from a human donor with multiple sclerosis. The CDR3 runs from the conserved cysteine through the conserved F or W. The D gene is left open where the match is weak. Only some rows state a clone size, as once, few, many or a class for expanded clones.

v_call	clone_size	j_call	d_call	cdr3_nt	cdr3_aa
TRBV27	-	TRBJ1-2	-	TGTGCCAGCAGTTCACCCGACTATGGCTACACCTTC	CASSSPDYGYTF
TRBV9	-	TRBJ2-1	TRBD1	TGTGCCAGCAGCGGGTGGGACAGGGTCGATGAGCAGTTCTTC	CASSGWDRVDEQFF
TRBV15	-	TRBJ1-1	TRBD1	TGTGCCACCAGCGGCCCAAGGGGGCCGTTGAACACTGAAGCTTTCTTT	CATSGPRGPLNTEAFF
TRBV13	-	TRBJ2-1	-	TGTGCCAGCAGCTTACTTAGACCCCAGGGGAATGAGCAGTTCTTC	CASSLLRPQGNEQFF
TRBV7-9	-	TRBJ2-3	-	TGTGCCAGCAGCTCAACCACTGGGACAGATACGCAGTATTTT	CASSSTTGTDTQYF
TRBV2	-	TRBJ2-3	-	TGTGCCAGCAGTGAGCCAGATACGCAGTATTTT	CASSEPDTQYF
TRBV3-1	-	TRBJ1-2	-	TGTGCCAGCAGGGACACGTATGGCTACACCTTC	CASRDTYGYTF
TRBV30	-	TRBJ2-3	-	TGTGCTAGGGGGGGTAGCACAGATACGCAGTATTTT	CARGGSTDTQYF
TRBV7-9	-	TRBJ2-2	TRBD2	TGTGCCAGCAGCTTAGCCCAGCGGGGGGGCCTGAAGACCGGGGAGCTGTTTTTT	CASSLAQRGGLKTGELFF
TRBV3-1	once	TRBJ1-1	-	TGTGCCAGCAGCCCAGCCGATAGGAGTACTGAAGCTTTCTTT	CASSPADRSTEAFF
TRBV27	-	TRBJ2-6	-	TGTGCCAGCAGTACCTATTCTGGGGCCAACGTCCTGACTTTC	CASSTYSGANVLTF
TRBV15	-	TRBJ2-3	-	TGTGCCACCAATAACTACCGGGACTCTAGCACAGATACGCAGTATTTT	CATNNYRDSSTDTQYF
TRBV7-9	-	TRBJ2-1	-	TGTGCCAGCAGCTTAGGCGCCGGGGTGAACAATGAGCAGTTCTTC	CASSLGAGVNNEQFF
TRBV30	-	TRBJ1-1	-	TGTGCCTTCCCCGCGGCTGGTCCTGAAGCTTTCTTT	CAFPAAGPEAFF
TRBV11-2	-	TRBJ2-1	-	TGTGCCAGCAGCCTGAGGGCAGGGATAACCTACAATGAGCAGTTCTTC	CASSLRAGITYNEQFF
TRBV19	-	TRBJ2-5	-	TGTGCCACCTCCCACGGGACGCTAAGAGAAGAGACCCAGTACTTC	CATSHGTLREETQYF
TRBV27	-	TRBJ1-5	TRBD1	TGTGCCAGCAGTTCCTCGACAGGGCTGGCCCAGCCCCAGCATTTT	CASSSSTGLAQPQHF
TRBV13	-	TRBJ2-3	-	TGTGCCAGCAGCCCTGGGAGTGGGGATACGCAGTATTTT	CASSPGSGDTQYF
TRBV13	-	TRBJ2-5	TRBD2	TGTGCCAGCAGCTCGGGACTAGGGCTGGAGACCCAGTACTTC	CASSSGLGLETQYF
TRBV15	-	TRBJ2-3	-	TGTGCCACCAGCAGAGATAGGGTCAGCACAGATACGCAGTATTTT	CATSRDRVSTDTQYF
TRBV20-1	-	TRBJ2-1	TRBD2	TGCAGTGCAAGTGGACTAGCGGCTTCCTACAATGAGCAGTTCTTC	CSASGLAASYNEQFF
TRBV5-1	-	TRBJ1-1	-	TGCGCCAGCAGCTTCCGTTGGGGGAACACTGAAGCTTTCTTT	CASSFRWGNTEAFF
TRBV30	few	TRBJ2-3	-	TGTGCCTGGAGTGGGGGCACAGATACGCAGTATTTT	CAWSGGTDTQYF
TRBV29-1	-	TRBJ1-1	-	TGCAGCGGCTTTGCAGGGACCCCAAGTGAAGCTTTCTTT	CSGFAGTPSEAFF
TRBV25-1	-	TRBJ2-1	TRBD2	TGTGCCAGCAGTGTATCGGGGGGGCGTTTTGGCAATGAGCAGTTCTTC	CASSVSGGRFGNEQFF
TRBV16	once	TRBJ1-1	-	TGTGCCAGCAGCCAAAGGGGTTCGACCACTGAAGCTTTCTTT	CASSQRGSTTEAFF
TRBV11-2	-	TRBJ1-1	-	TGTGCCAGCAGCTTGCTCCGGGACACCAACACTGAAGCTTTCTTT	CASSLLRDTNTEAFF
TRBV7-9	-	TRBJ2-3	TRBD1	TGTGCCAGCAGCCCCACTCAGGGGGAAGGAACAGATACGCAGTATTTT	CASSPTQGEGTDTQYF